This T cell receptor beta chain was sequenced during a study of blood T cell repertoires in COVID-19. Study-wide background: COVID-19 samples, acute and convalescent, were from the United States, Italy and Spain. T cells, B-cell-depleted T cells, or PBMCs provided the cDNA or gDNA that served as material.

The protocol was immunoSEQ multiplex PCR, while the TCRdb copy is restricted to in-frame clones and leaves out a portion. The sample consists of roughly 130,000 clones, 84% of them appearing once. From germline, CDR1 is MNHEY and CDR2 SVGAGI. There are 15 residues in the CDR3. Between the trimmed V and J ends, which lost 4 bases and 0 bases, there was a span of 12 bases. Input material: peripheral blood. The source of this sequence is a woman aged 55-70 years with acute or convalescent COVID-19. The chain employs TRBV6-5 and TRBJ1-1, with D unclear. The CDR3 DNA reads TGTGCCAGCAGTTCATTCGATCTACTGAACACTGAAGCTTTCTTT. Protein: CASSSFDLLNTEAFF.